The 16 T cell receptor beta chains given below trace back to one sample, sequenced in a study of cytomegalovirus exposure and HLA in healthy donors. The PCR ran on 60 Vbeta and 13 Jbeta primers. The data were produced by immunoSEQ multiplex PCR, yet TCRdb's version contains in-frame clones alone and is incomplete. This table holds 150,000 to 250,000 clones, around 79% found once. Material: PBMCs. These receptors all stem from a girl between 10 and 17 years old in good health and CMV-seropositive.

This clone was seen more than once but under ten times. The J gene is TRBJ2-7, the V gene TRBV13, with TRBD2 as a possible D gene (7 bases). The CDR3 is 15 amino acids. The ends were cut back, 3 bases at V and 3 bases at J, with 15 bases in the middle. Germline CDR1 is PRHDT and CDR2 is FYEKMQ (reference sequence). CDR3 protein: CASSFAGATFYEQYF. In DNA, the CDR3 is TGTGCCAGCAGCTTCGCGGGGGCTACCTTCTACGAGCAGTACTTC.

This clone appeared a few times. This chain's CDR3 is CASRSGSGRQYF. DNA of the CDR3: TGTGCCAGCAGATCCGGGAGCGGGAGGCAGTATTTT. The genes are TRBV7-2 and TRBJ2-3, with 8 bases lining up with TRBD2. This CDR3 spans 12 amino acids. Trimming cost V 6 bases and J 11 bases; bases outside gene matches: 7. The V gene's germline CDR1 is SGHTA and CDR2 FQGNSA.

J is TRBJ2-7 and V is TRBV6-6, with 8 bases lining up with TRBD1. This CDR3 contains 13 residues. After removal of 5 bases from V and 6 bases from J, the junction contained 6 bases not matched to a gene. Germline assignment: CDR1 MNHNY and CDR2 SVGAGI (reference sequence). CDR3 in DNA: TGTGCCAGCAGTGGGACAGGAGCTGGCGAGCAGTACTTC. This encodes CASSGTGAGEQYF.

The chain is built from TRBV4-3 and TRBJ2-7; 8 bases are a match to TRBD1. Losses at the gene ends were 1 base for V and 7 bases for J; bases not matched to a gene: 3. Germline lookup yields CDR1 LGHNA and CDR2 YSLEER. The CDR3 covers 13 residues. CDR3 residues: CASSQGTGTEQYF. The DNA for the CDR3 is TGCGCCAGCAGCCAAGGGACAGGGACTGAGCAGTACTTC.

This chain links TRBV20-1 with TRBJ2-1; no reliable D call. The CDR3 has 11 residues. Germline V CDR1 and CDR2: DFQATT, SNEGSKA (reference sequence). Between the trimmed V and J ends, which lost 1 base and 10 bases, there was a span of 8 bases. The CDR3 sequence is CSARVGLEQFF. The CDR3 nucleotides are TGCAGTGCTAGAGTCGGGTTGGAGCAGTTCTTC.

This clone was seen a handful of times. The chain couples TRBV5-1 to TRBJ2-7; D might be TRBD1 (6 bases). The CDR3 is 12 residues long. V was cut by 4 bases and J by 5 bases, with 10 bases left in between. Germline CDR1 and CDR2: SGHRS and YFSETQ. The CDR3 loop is CASSQNRDEQYF. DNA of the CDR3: TGCGCCAGCAGCCAAAACAGGGACGAGCAGTACTTC.

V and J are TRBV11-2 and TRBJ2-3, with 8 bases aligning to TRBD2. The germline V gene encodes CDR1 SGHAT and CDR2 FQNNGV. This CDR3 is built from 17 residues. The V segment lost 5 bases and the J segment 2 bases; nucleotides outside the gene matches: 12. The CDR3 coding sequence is TGTGCCAGCAGCCCCCACGGACTAGCTTCGTTCACAGATACGCAGTATTTT. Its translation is CASSPHGLASFTDTQYF.

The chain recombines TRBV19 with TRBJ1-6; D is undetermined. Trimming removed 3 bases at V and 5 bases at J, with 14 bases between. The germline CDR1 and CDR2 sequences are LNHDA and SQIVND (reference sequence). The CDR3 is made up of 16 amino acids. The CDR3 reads CASSILFREDNSPLHF. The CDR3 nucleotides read TGTGCCAGTAGTATCCTTTTCCGAGAGGATAATTCACCCCTCCACTTT.

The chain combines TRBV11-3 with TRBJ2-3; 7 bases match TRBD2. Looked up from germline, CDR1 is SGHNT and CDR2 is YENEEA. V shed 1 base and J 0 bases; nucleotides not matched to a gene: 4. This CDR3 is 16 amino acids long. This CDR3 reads CASSLGRRGSTDTQYF. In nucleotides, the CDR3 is TGTGCCAGCAGCTTAGGACGGCGGGGGAGCACAGATACGCAGTATTTT.

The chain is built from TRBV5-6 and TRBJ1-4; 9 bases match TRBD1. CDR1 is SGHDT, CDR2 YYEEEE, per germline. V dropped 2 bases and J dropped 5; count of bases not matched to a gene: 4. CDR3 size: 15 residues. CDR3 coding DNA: TGTGCCAGCAGCTTATGGGACAGGGACAATGAAAAACTGTTTTTT. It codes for CASSLWDRDNEKLFF.

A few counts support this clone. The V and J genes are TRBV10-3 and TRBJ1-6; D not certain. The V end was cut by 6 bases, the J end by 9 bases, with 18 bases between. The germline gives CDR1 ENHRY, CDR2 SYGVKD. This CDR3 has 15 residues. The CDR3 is CAIRADPTGGSPLHF. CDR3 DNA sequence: TGTGCCATCAGAGCCGACCCCACCGGAGGTTCACCCCTCCACTTT.

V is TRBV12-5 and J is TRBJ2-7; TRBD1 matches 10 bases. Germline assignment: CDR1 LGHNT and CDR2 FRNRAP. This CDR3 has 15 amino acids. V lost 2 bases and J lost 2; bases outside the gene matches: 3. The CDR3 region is CASGLSDRGAYEQYF. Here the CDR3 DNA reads TGTGCTAGTGGTTTGTCGGACAGGGGGGCCTACGAGCAGTACTTC. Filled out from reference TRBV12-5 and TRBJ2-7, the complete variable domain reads DARVTQTPRHKVTEMGQEVTMRCQPILGHNTVFWYRQTMMQGLELLAYFRNRAPLDDSGMPKDRFSAEMPDATLATLKIQPSEPRDSAVYFCASGLSDRGAYEQYFGPGTRLTVT.

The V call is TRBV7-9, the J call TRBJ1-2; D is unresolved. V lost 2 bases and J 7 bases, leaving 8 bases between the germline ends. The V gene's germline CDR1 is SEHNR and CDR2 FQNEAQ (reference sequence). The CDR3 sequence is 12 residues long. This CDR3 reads CASSLNGLGYTF. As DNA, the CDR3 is TGTGCCAGCAGCTTAAATGGGCTTGGCTACACCTTC.

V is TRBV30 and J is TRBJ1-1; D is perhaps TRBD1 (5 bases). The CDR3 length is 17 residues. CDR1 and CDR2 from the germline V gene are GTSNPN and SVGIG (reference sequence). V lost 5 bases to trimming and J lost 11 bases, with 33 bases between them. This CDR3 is CAWPKGNLRMGRSTAFF. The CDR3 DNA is TGTGCCTGGCCTAAAGGAAACCTGAGGATGGGGCGTAGTACCGCTTTCTTT.

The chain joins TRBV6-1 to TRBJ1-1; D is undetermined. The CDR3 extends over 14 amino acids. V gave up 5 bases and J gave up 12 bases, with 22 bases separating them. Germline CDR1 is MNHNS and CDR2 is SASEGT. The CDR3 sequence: CASSLRTEAVLTFF. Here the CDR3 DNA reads TGTGCCAGCAGTCTAAGGACGGAGGCTGTGTTGACTTTCTTT.

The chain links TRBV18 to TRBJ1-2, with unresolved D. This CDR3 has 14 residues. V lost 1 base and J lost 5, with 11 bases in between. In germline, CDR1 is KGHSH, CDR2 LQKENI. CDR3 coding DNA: TGTGCCAGCTCACCACTCGACTCAGTTTATGGCTACACCTTC. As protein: CASSPLDSVYGYTF.